What follows are 25 T cell receptor beta chains derived from one specimen sequenced in a study of PD-L1 blockade in urothelial cancer (dated by TCRdb to the late 2010s). Receptor libraries were prepared by the immunoSEQ multiplex PCR assay. The source is immuneACCESS, and TCRdb retained only in-frame sequences with V and J called. Part of the clones is not carried over; for the studies checked, unresolved V genes explain less than half of this, and the remainder is unexplained. The sample has more than 30,000 clones on record, around 83% of them singletons. The ten largest clonotypes hold 16% of the sample. The source material was PBMCs, sampled around atezolizumab (anti-PD-L1) treatment. All receptors derive from a man aged 60 to 69 with urothelial cancer.

The rearrangement uses TRBV7-9 and TRBJ2-2, with a tentative D call TRBD2 (7 bases). V lost 1 base, J lost 9 bases, and 12 bases lay in between. The CDR3 sequence is 14 residues long. CDR1 is SEHNR, CDR2 FQNEAQ, per germline (reference sequence). The CDR3 region is CASSLVGGLRELFF. CDR3 DNA sequence: TGTGCCAGCAGCTTAGTCGGGGGGCTCCGGGAGCTGTTTTTT.

The chain couples TRBV28 to TRBJ2-1; possible D gene TRBD1, 5 bases. The ends were cut back, 3 bases at V and 0 bases at J, with 12 bases in the middle. This CDR3 region has 16 residues. From germline, CDR1 is MDHEN and CDR2 SYDVKM. CDR3 DNA: TGTGCCAGCAGTTTCGTTCGGACACTCTCCTACAATGAGCAGTTCTTC. It translates to CASSFVRTLSYNEQFF.

The genes are TRBV7-2 and TRBJ2-1; TRBD2 agrees at 12 bases. CDR3 length: 14 amino acids. V was pared by 6 bases and J by 8 bases, with 5 bases of the junction left unmatched. Germline assignment: CDR1 SGHTA and CDR2 FQGNSA. In DNA, the CDR3 is TGTGCCAGCAGTACTAGCGGGGGGATTGATGAGCAGTTCTTC. It specifies CASSTSGGIDEQFF.

This clone has a handful of counts. The chain recombines TRBV7-9 with TRBJ2-5, with 13 positions matching TRBD2. Germline trimming cut 8 bases from V and 3 bases from J; bases unmatched to any gene: 3. The CDR3 sequence is 14 residues long. Germline loops: CDR1 SEHNR, CDR2 FQNEAQ (reference sequence). The DNA of the CDR3 is TGTGCCAGCTGGACTAGCGGGAGAAAAGAGACCCAGTACTTC. Its protein product is CASWTSGRKETQYF.

The V gene is TRBV5-1, the J gene TRBJ2-2; the D is unclear. Germline CDR1 SGHRS, CDR2 YFSETQ. The CDR3 totals 13 residues. Trimming removed 5 bases from V and 4 bases from J, with 9 bases in between. The CDR3 DNA follows: TGCGCCAGCAGTTTTGAGTCCACCGGGGAGCTGTTTTTT. Encoded protein: CASSFESTGELFF.

This chain links TRBV19 with TRBJ2-5; no firm D call. The V end was cut by 5 bases, the J end by 1 base, with 8 bases between. The CDR3 covers 13 residues. The germline CDR1 and CDR2 sequences are LNHDA and SQIVND (reference sequence). The CDR3 loop is CASSQVTQETQYF. The CDR3 region has the DNA TGTGCCAGTAGTCAGGTGACCCAAGAGACCCAGTACTTC. Supplemented by reference TRBV19 and TRBJ2-5, the full variable domain reads DGGITQSPKYLFRKEGQNVTLSCEQNLNHDAMYWYRQDPGQGLRLIYYSQIVNDFQKGDIAEGYSVSREKKESFPLTVTSAQKNPTAFYLCASSQVTQETQYFGPGTRLLVL.

This clone is labeled as medium-sized. This chain uses TRBV9 with TRBJ1-2, with TRBD1 matching 9 bases. The CDR3 spans 16 residues. V gave up 4 bases and J gave up 4 bases; unmatched junction bases: 11. CDR1 and CDR2 (germline): SGDLS, YYNGEE. The CDR3 reads CASSTGQGSLSYGYTF. The CDR3 nucleotides read TGTGCCAGCAGCACGGGACAGGGAAGTCTTAGCTATGGCTACACCTTC.

This chain links TRBV19 with TRBJ1-3; D is unclear. V lost 9 bases and J lost 3, with 15 bases in between. CDR1 LNHDA and CDR2 SQIVND come from the germline V gene (reference sequence). The CDR3 has 14 residues. CDR3 residues: CASLSAGVGNTIYF. The CDR3 DNA reads TGTGCCAGCCTGAGCGCGGGAGTTGGAAACACCATATATTTT.

The rearrangement joins TRBV29-1 to TRBJ1-1, with 7 bases that match TRBD1. The CDR3 has 13 amino acids. CDR1 and CDR2 from the germline V gene are SQVTM and ANQGSEA. Trimming cost V 4 bases and J 6 bases; bases outside gene matches: 8. CDR3 sequence reads: CSVGLTGEAEAFF. The CDR3 DNA reads TGCAGCGTTGGACTAACAGGGGAGGCTGAAGCTTTCTTT.

The rearrangement uses TRBV9 and TRBJ1-6; unclear D gene. The V end lost 3 bases, the J end lost 10 bases, and 8 bases lay between the germline ends. The CDR3 is 12 amino acids. Germline values: CDR1 SGDLS, CDR2 YYNGEE. The CDR3 spells CASSGEVSPLHF. CDR3 in DNA: TGTGCCAGCAGCGGTGAGGTCTCACCCCTCCACTTT. The full variable domain, its missing parts supplied by reference TRBV9 and TRBJ1-6, is DSGVTQTPKHLITATGQRVTLRCSPRSGDLSVYWYQQSLDQGLQFLIQYYNGEERAKGNILERFSAQQFPDLHSELNLSSLELGDSALYFCASSGEVSPLHFGNGTRLTVT.

The V call is TRBV28, the J call TRBJ1-1; D might be TRBD1 (6 bases). This CDR3 comprises 14 residues. The germline CDR1 and CDR2 sequences are MDHEN and SYDVKM. The V end was cut by 5 bases, the J end by 1 base, with 11 bases between. The CDR3 DNA reads TGTGCCAGCAGTGCGGCGACAGGGAACACTGAAGCTTTCTTT. Translating it yields CASSAATGNTEAFF.

V is TRBV2 and J is TRBJ2-2, with TRBD2 matching over 9 bases. V was clipped by 5 bases and J by 5 bases; unmatched bases: 3. Germline lookup yields CDR1 SNHLY and CDR2 FYNNEI. The CDR3 has 14 residues. For the CDR3, the DNA is TGTGCCAGCAGTCGACTAGCGGTGACCGGGGAGCTGTTTTTT. This codes for CASSRLAVTGELFF.

This chain uses TRBV7-9 with TRBJ2-7, with TRBD1 as a possible D gene (5 bases). Germline CDR1 is SEHNR and CDR2 is FQNEAQ (reference sequence). This CDR3 is built from 12 residues. Trimming removed 2 bases at V and 6 bases at J, with 8 bases between. CDR3 in DNA: TGTGCCAGCAGCTTAACCACAGGCGAGCAGTACTTC. Protein sequence: CASSLTTGEQYF.

J is TRBJ2-7 and V is TRBV18, with D maybe TRBD1 (5 bases). Germline V lookup: CDR1 KGHSH, CDR2 LQKENI. V was shortened by 1 base and J by 0 bases, with 16 bases between the two germline ends. The CDR3 has 17 amino acids. This chain's CDR3 is CASSPLFTTVFSYEQYF. The CDR3 nucleotides are TGTGCCAGCTCACCACTTTTCACGACAGTTTTCTCCTACGAGCAGTACTTC.

The chain recombines TRBV28 with TRBJ1-4; a weak D match, TRBD1 (6 bases). The germline gives CDR1 MDHEN, CDR2 SYDVKM. Trimming took off 3 bases at V and 6 bases at J, with 8 bases between the two ends. The CDR3 is made up of 13 amino acids. CDR3: CASSFGGYEKLFF. CDR3 DNA sequence: TGTGCCAGCAGTTTTGGGGGCTATGAAAAACTGTTTTTT.

J is TRBJ1-3 and V is TRBV7-9; 8 bases line up with TRBD1. This CDR3 comprises 14 residues. J lost 2 bases, V lost 8 bases, and 5 bases had no gene match. Per the germline V gene, CDR1 is SEHNR and CDR2 is FQNEAQ (reference sequence). The chain's CDR3 is CASGLQGAGNTIYF. For the CDR3, the DNA is TGTGCCAGCGGACTACAGGGGGCTGGAAACACCATATATTTT. Full variable domain (outside the CDR3, taken from reference TRBV7-9 and TRBJ1-3): DTGVSQNPRHKITKRGQNVTFRCDPISEHNRLYWYRQTLGQGPEFLTYFQNEAQLEKSRLLSDRFSAERPKGSFSTLEIQRTEQGDSAMYLCASGLQGAGNTIYFGEGSWLTVV.

The V call is TRBV6-5, the J call TRBJ1-2; 7 positions match TRBD1. The CDR3 runs 14 residues. CDR1 is MNHEY, CDR2 SVGAGI, per germline. Germline trimming cut 5 bases from V and 2 bases from J; bases unmatched to any gene: 5. In DNA, the CDR3 is TGTGCCAGCAGTCCGACAGGGCCCAACTATGGCTACACCTTC. This encodes CASSPTGPNYGYTF.

The CDR3 DNA reads as TGTGCCAGCGGCGACAGCTACGAGCAGTACTTC. It is translated as CASGDSYEQYF. The chain links TRBV6-5 to TRBJ2-7; a weak D match, TRBD1 (5 bases). This CDR3 region has 11 residues. Germline CDR1 is MNHEY and CDR2 is SVGAGI. V lost 8 bases and J 3 bases, leaving 8 bases between the germline ends.

The chain joins TRBV27 to TRBJ1-1; unclear D gene. The CDR3 is made up of 12 amino acids. Trimming took off 4 bases at V and 5 bases at J, with 8 bases between the two ends. The germline V gene encodes CDR1 MNHEY and CDR2 SMNVEV (reference sequence). CDR3 DNA: TGTGCCAGCAGTTCCGTTTCGACTGAAGCTTTCTTT. The encoded protein is CASSSVSTEAFF.

The chain recombines TRBV6-5 with TRBJ1-1; TRBD1 matches 8 bases. The junction had 0 bases not matched to a gene; V was cut back by 6 bases and J by 3 bases. The length of the CDR3 is 12 residues. CDR1 MNHEY and CDR2 SVGAGI come from the germline V gene. As DNA, the CDR3 is TGTGCCAGCAGGACAGGGGACACTGAAGCTTTCTTT. Its translation: CASRTGDTEAFF.

This clone was observed a few times. The J gene is TRBJ1-1, the V gene TRBV5-1; 8 bases fit TRBD1. J gave up 2 bases and V 5 bases, and 5 bases lay outside the gene matches. The CDR3 covers 14 residues. From germline, CDR1 is SGHRS and CDR2 YFSETQ. The CDR3 is CASRGDRGNTEAFF. DNA for the CDR3: TGCGCCAGCAGGGGAGACAGGGGAAACACTGAAGCTTTCTTT.

J is TRBJ2-7 and V is TRBV7-2; tentatively, D is TRBD1 (5 bases). The CDR3 is 16 amino acids. V was cut by 0 bases and J by 6 bases, with 18 bases left in between. The germline V gene has CDR1 SGHTA and CDR2 FQGNSA. The DNA for the CDR3 is TGTGCCAGCAGCTTAGCCCGACCGGGCTCAGGGCGCGAGCAGTACTTC. This codes for CASSLARPGSGREQYF.

The chain recombines TRBV10-2 with TRBJ2-1, with TRBD2 matching over 9 bases. V was pared by 5 bases and J by 5 bases, with 4 bases of the junction left unmatched. CDR1 and CDR2 (germline): WSHSY, SAAADI. The length of the CDR3 is 14 residues. CDR3 sequence (DNA): TGCGCCAGCAGTCCGGGACTAGCCCACAATGAGCAGTTCTTC. It specifies CASSPGLAHNEQFF.

The chain is built from TRBV5-6 and TRBJ1-1; 9 bases map to TRBD1. This CDR3 has 14 amino acids. V trimming: 4 bases; J trimming: 1 base; junction bases outside the gene matches: 2. Germline assignment: CDR1 SGHDT and CDR2 YYEEEE. CDR3 protein: CASSVTGGNTEAFF. CDR3 bases: TGTGCCAGCAGCGTGACAGGGGGGAACACTGAAGCTTTCTTT.

The J gene is TRBJ2-7, the V gene TRBV5-1; TRBD1 matches at 10 bases. The CDR3 runs to 13 residues. Germline-derived CDR1 and CDR2 are SGHRS and YFSETQ. Trimming cost V 6 bases and J 3 bases; bases outside gene matches: 3. The chain's CDR3 is CASTGTGDYEQYF. For the CDR3, the DNA is TGCGCCAGCACCGGGACAGGGGACTACGAGCAGTACTTC.